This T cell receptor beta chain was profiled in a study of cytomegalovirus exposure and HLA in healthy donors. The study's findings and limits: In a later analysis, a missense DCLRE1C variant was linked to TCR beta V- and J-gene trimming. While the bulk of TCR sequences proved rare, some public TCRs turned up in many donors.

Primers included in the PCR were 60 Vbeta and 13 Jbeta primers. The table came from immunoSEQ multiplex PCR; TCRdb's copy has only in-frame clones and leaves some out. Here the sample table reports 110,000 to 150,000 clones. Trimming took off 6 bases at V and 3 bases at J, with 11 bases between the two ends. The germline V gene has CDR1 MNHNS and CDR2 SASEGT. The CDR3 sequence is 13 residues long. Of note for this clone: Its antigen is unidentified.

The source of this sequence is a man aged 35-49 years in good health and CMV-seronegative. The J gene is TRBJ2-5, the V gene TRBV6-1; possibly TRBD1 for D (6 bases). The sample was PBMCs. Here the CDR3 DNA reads TGTGCCAGCAGCCGGACAGTAAAAGAGACCCAGTACTTC. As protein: CASSRTVKETQYF.